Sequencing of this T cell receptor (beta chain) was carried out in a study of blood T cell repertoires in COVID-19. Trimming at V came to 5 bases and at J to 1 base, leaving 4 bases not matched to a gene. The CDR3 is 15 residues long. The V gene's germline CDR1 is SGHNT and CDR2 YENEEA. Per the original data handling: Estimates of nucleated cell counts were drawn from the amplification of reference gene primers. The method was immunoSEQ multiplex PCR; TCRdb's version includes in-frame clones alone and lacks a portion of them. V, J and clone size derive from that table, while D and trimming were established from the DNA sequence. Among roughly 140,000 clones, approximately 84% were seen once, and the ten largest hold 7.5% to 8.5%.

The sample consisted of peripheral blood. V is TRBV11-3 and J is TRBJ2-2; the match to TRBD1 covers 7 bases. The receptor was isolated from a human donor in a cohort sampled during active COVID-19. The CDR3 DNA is TGTGCCAGCAGCACAGGGGTAAAGAACACCGGGGAGCTGTTTTTT. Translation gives CASSTGVKNTGELFF.